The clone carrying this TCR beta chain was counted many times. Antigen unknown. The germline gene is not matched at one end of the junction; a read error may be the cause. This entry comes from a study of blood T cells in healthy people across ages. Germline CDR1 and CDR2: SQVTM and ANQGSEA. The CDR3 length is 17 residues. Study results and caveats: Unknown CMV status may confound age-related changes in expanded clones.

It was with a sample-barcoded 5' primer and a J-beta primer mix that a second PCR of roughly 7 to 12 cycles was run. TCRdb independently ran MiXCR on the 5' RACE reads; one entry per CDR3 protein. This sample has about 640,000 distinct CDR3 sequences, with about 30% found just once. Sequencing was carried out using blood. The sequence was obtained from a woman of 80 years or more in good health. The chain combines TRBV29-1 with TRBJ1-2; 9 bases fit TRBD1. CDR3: CSVEDGQGILRNGGYTF. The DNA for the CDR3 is TGCAGCGTGGAAGACGGACAGGGGATTCTTAGAAATGGTGGCTACACCTTC.